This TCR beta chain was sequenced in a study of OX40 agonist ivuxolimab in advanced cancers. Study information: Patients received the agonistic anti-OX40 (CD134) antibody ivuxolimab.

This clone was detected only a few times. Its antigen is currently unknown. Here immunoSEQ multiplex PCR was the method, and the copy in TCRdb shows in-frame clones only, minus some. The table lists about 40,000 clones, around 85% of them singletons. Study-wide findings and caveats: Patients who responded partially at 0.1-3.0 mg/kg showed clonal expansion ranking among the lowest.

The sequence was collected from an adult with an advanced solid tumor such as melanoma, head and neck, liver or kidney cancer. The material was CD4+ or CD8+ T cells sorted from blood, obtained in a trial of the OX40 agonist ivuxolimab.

CDR3 residues: CASSAPQGGETDTQYF. CDR3 nucleotide sequence: TGTGCCAGCAGCGCCCCCCAGGGGGGTGAGACAGATACGCAGTATTTT. This chain joins TRBV9 and TRBJ2-3, with D perhaps matching TRBD1 (7 bases). The CDR3 is 16 amino acids. V lost 3 bases and J 3 bases, leaving 17 bases between the germline ends. From germline, CDR1 is SGDLS and CDR2 YYNGEE.